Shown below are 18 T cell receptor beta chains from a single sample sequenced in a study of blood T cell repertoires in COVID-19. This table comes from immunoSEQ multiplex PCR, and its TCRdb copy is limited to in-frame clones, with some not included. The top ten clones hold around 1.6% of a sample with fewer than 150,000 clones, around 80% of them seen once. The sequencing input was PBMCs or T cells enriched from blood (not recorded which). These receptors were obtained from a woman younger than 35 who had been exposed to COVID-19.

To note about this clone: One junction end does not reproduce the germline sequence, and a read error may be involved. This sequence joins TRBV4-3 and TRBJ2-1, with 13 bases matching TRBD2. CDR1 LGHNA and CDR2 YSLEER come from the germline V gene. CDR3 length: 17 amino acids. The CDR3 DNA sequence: TGCGCCAGCAGCCACGGACTAGCGGGAGTCTCCAACAATGAGCAGTTCTTC. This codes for CASSHGLAGVSNNEQFF.

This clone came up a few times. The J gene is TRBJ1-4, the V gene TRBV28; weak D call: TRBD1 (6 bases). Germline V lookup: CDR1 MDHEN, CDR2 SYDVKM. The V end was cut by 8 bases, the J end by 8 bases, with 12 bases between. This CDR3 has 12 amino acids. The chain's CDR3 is CASSTGSEKLFF. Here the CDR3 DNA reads TGTGCCAGCTCGACAGGTTCCGAAAAACTGTTTTTT.

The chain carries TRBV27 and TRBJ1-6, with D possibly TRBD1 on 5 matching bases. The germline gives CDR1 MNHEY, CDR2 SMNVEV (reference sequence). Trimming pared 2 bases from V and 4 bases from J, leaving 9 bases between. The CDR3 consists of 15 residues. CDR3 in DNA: TGTGCCAGCAGTTTAACAGGACGGTATAATTCACCCCTCCACTTT. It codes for CASSLTGRYNSPLHF.

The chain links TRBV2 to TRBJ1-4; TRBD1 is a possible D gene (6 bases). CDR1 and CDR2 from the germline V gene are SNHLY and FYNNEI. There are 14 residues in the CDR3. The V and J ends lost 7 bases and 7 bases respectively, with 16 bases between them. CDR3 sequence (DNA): TGTGCCAGCAACCTCCGGGGGGCGCCTGAAAAACTGTTTTTT. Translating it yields CASNLRGAPEKLFF.

CDR3 sequence: CSVESGYTEAFF. The DNA for the CDR3 is TGCAGCGTTGAAAGCGGCTACACTGAAGCTTTCTTT. This sequence joins TRBV29-1 and TRBJ1-1; no reliable D call. The germline V gene encodes CDR1 SQVTM and CDR2 ANQGSEA. V gave up 2 bases and J gave up 3 bases, with 7 bases separating them. CDR3 length: 12 residues. The entire variable domain, with the rest obtained from reference TRBV29-1 and TRBJ1-1, is as follows: SAVISQKPSRDICQRGTSLTIQCQVDSQVTMMFWYRQQPGQSLTLIATANQGSEATYESGFVIDKFPISRPNLTFSTLTVSNMSPEDSSIYLCSVESGYTEAFFGQGTRLTVV.

The CDR3 reads CASSYRQGNDNSPLHF. The CDR3 nucleotides are TGTGCCAGCAGTTACCGCCAGGGTAATGATAATTCACCCCTCCACTTT. The chain has TRBV6-2 or TRBV6-3 and TRBJ1-6; weak D call: TRBD1 (5 bases). The germline V gene has CDR1 MNHEY and CDR2 SVGEGT. The CDR3 loop spans 16 amino acids. The V end was cut by 2 bases, the J end by 5 bases, with 13 bases between.

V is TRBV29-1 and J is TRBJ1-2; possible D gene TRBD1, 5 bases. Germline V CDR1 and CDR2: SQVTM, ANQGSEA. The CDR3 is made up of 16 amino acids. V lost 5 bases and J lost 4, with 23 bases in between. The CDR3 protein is CSVTPAPGEWSYGYTF. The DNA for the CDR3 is TGCAGCGTTACCCCCGCCCCGGGGGAATGGAGCTATGGCTACACCTTC.

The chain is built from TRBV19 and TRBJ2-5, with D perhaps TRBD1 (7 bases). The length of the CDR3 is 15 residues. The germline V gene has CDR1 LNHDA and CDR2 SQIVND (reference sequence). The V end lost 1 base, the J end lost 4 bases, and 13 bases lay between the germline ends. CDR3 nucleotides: TGTGCCAGTAGTATAGGTCCAGGGGGGCGAGAGACCCAGTACTTC. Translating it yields CASSIGPGGRETQYF. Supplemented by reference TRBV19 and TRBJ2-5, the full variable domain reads DGGITQSPKYLFRKEGQNVTLSCEQNLNHDAMYWYRQDPGQGLRLIYYSQIVNDFQKGDIAEGYSVSREKKESFPLTVTSAQKNPTAFYLCASSIGPGGRETQYFGPGTRLLVL.

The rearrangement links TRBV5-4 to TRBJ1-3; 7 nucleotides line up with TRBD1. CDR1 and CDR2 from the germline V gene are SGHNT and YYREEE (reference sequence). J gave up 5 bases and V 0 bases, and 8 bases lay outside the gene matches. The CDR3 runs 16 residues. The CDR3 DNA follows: TGTGCCAGCAGCTTGGGGCAGACAGGGAAGCGAAACACCATATATTTT. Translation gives CASSLGQTGKRNTIYF.

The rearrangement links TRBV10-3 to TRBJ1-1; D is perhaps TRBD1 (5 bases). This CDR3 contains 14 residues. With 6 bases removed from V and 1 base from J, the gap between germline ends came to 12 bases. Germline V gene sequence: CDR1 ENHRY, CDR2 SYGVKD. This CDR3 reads CAIRQNGGNTEAFF. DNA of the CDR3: TGTGCCATCAGGCAGAACGGGGGGAACACTGAAGCTTTCTTT.

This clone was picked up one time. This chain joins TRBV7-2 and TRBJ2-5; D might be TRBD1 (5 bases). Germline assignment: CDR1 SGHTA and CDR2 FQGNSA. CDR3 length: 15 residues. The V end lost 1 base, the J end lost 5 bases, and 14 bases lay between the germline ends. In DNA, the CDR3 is TGTGCCAGCAGCTTAGGGACGATTAGACAGGAGACCCAGTACTTC. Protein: CASSLGTIRQETQYF.

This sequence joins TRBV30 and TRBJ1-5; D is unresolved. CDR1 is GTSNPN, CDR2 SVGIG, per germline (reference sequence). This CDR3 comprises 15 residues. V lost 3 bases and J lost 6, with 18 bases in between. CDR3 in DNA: TGTGCCTGGAGCCTGACTACGGGGTCCTCTCAGCCCCAGCATTTT. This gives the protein CAWSLTTGSSQPQHF.

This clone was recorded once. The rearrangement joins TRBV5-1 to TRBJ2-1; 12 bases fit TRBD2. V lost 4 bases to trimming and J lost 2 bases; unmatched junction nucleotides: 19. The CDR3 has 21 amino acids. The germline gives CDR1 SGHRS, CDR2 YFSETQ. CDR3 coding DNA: TGCGCCAGCAGCCTCGGTTACACTAGCGGGAGGTCCCGAGGACCCTACAATGAGCAGTTCTTC. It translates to CASSLGYTSGRSRGPYNEQFF.

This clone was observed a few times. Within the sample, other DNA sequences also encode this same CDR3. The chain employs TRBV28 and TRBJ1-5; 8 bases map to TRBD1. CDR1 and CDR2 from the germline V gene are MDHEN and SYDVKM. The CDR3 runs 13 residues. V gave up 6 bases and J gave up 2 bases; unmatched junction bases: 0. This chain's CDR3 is CASRGQGNQPQHF. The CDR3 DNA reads TGTGCCAGCAGGGGACAGGGCAATCAGCCCCAGCATTTT.

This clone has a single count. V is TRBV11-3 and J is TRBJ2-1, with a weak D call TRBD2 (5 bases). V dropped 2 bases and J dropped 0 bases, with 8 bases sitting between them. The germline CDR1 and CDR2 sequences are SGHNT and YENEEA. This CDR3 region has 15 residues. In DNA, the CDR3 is TGTGCCAGCAGCTTAAGCGGATACTCCTACAATGAGCAGTTCTTC. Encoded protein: CASSLSGYSYNEQFF.

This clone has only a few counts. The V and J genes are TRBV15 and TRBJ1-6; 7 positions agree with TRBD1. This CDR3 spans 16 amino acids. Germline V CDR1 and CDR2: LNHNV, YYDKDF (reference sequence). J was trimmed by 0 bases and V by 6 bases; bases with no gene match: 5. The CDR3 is CATSKTGRSYNSPLHF. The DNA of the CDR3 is TGTGCCACCAGTAAGACAGGGCGCTCCTATAATTCACCCCTCCACTTT. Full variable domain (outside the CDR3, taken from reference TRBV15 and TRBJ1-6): DAMVIQNPRYQVTQFGKPVTLSCSQTLNHNVMYWYQQKSSQAPKLLFHYYDKDFNNEADTPDNFQSRRPNTSFCFLDIRSPGLGDTAMYLCATSKTGRSYNSPLHFGNGTRLTVT.

CDR3 loop: CASSLAVAGFLTEAFF. In nucleotides, the CDR3 is TGTGCCAGCAGCTTGGCCGTAGCAGGGTTCTTGACTGAAGCTTTCTTT. The V call is TRBV5-6, the J call TRBJ1-1; D may be TRBD1 (5 bases). Between the trimmed V and J ends, which lost 0 bases and 5 bases, there was a span of 17 bases. CDR3 length equals 16 residues. Germline V gene lookup returns CDR1 SGHDT and CDR2 YYEEEE.

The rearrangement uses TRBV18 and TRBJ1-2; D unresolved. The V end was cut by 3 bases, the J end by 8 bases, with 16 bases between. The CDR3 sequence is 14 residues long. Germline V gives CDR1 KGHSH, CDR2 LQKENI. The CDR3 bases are TGTGCCAGCTCACCCTCTCGGGAATTGGGAGGCTACACCTTC. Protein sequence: CASSPSRELGGYTF.